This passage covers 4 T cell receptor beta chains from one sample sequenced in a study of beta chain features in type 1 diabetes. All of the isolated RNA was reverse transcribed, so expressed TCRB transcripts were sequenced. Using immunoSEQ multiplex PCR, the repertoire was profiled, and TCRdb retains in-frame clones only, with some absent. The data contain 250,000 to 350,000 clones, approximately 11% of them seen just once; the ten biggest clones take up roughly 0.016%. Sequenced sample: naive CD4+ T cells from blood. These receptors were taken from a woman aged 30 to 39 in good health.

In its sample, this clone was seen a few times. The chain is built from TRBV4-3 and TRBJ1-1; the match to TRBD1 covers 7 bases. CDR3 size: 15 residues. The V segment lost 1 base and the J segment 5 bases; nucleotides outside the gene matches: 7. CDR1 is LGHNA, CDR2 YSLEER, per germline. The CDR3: CASSQGATGKTEAFF. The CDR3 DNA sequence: TGCGCCAGCAGCCAAGGGGCGACAGGGAAAACTGAAGCTTTCTTT.

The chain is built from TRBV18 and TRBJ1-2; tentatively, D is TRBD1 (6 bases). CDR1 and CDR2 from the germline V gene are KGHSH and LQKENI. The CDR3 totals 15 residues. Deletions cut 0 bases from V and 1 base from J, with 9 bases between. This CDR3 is CASSPPGGRNYGYTF. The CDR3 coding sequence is TGTGCCAGCTCACCACCAGGGGGTCGTAACTATGGCTACACCTTC.

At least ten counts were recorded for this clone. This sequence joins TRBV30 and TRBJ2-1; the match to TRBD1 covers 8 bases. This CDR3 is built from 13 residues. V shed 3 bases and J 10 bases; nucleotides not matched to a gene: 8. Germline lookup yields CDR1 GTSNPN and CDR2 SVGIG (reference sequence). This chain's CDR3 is CAWRWAGGIEQFF. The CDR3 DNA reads TGTGCCTGGAGATGGGCAGGGGGCATCGAGCAGTTCTTC.

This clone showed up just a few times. CDR3 protein: CASSQGTSGDYEQYF. CDR3 DNA sequence: TGCGCCAGCAGCCAAGGGACTAGCGGAGACTACGAGCAGTACTTC. The chain has TRBV4-3 and TRBJ2-7, with 10 bases aligning to TRBD2. The CDR3 consists of 15 residues. In germline, CDR1 is LGHNA, CDR2 YSLEER. With 1 base clipped from V and 3 bases from J, the junction kept 3 bases outside the gene matches.